Below, 22 T cell receptor beta chains from the same sample are listed, as sequenced in a study of blood T cell repertoires in COVID-19. Using immunoSEQ multiplex PCR, the repertoire was profiled, and TCRdb retains in-frame clones only, with some absent. The sample includes approximately 46,000 clones, 86% of them seen just once. What was sequenced was peripheral blood. The receptors shown here come from a man between 60 and 70 years old with active or convalescent COVID-19.

The rearrangement joins TRBV7-9 to TRBJ2-5; no clear D gene. Trimming removed 7 bases at V and 5 bases at J, with 11 bases between. In germline, CDR1 is SEHNR, CDR2 FQNEAQ (reference sequence). This CDR3 spans 12 amino acids. CDR3 sequence: CASNLPGETQYF. DNA for the CDR3: TGTGCCAGCAACCTCCCCGGGGAGACCCAGTACTTC.

The chain employs TRBV2 and TRBJ1-2; a weak D match, TRBD1 (5 bases). Per the germline V gene, CDR1 is SNHLY and CDR2 is FYNNEI. The CDR3 totals 14 residues. The V gene lost 7 bases and the J gene lost 5 bases, with 17 bases spanning the gap. The CDR3 reads CASTTGRTSYGYTF. The CDR3 region has the DNA TGTGCCAGCACCACCGGAAGGACAAGTTATGGCTACACCTTC.

The chain uses TRBV30 and TRBJ2-7, with 11 positions matching TRBD2. Germline lookup yields CDR1 GTSNPN and CDR2 SVGIG (reference sequence). This CDR3 region has 14 residues. Germline trimming cut 8 bases from V and 1 base from J; bases unmatched to any gene: 7. The CDR3 loop reads CAGTSGHNSYEQYF. The CDR3 region has the DNA TGTGCCGGGACTAGCGGACACAATTCCTACGAGCAGTACTTC. Together with reference TRBV30 and TRBJ2-7, the CDR3 gives the full variable domain: SQTIHQWPATLVQPVGSPLSLECTVEGTSNPNLYWYRQAAGRGLQLLFYSVGIGQISSEVPQNLSASRPQDRQFILSSKKLLLSDSGFYLCAGTSGHNSYEQYFGPGTRLTVT.

V and J are TRBV28 and TRBJ2-1, with TRBD2 identical over 8 bases. The V segment lost 4 bases and the J segment 4 bases; nucleotides outside the gene matches: 6. Germline CDR1 is MDHEN and CDR2 is SYDVKM. This CDR3 contains 15 residues. DNA for the CDR3: TGTGCCAGCAGTTCGACGGGGGGGCGTTACAATGAGCAGTTCTTC. Its protein product is CASSSTGGRYNEQFF.

This rearrangement joins TRBV5-4 to TRBJ1-2, with D maybe TRBD1 (6 bases). The V end was cut by 4 bases, the J end by 6 bases, with 16 bases between. The CDR3 extends over 14 amino acids. Germline V gene lookup returns CDR1 SGHNT and CDR2 YYREEE (reference sequence). The CDR3 region is CASSPTPGDHGYTF. DNA of the CDR3: TGTGCCAGCAGCCCGACCCCAGGGGATCATGGCTACACCTTC.

The V and J genes are TRBV20-1 and TRBJ1-6, with 8 bases fitting TRBD1. CDR3 length: 20 amino acids. Unmatched junction bases numbered 16, after V lost 3 bases and J lost 0 bases. The germline CDR1 and CDR2 sequences are DFQATT and SNEGSKA (reference sequence). The chain's CDR3 is CSASYWGTGIVSSYNSPLHF. The DNA of the CDR3 is TGCAGTGCTAGTTATTGGGGGACAGGAATTGTCAGCTCCTATAATTCACCCCTCCACTTT.

The CDR3 sequence is CASSSGGETQYF. Written as DNA, the CDR3 is TGTGCCAGCAGCTCCGGCGGAGAGACCCAGTACTTC. V usage is TRBV3-1 (or the pseudogene TRBV3-2) and J usage is TRBJ2-5; no firm D call. CDR3 length: 12 amino acids. V lost 5 bases, J lost 4 bases, and 8 bases lay in between. Germline V lookup: CDR1 LGHDT, CDR2 YNNKEL (reference sequence).

This clone was recorded a few times. The gene calls are TRBV27 and TRBJ2-7; 9 bases match TRBD1. The V and J ends lost 5 bases and 3 bases, in that order; junction bases with no gene match: 8. CDR1 is MNHEY and CDR2 is SMNVEV in the germline V gene (reference sequence). This CDR3 spans 15 amino acids. CDR3: CASSRRPGQGYEQYF. The CDR3 DNA reads as TGTGCCAGCAGTCGACGCCCGGGACAGGGCTACGAGCAGTACTTC.

This chain links TRBV2 with TRBJ2-3, with 7 nucleotides matching TRBD1. This CDR3 comprises 13 residues. The germline CDR1 and CDR2 sequences are SNHLY and FYNNEI. Germline trimming cut 6 bases from V and 5 bases from J; bases unmatched to any gene: 5. CDR3 amino acids: CASRAGGEDTQYF. DNA of the CDR3: TGTGCCAGCAGGGCAGGGGGTGAAGATACGCAGTATTTT.

The CDR3 sequence is CASSPTPGEKLFF. The DNA of the CDR3 is TGTGCCAGCAGTCCCACCCCGGGGGAAAAACTGTTTTTT. The chain is built from TRBV7-2 and TRBJ1-4; no clear D gene. Germline CDR1 is SGHTA and CDR2 is FQGNSA. Trimming removed 6 bases at V and 8 bases at J, with 13 bases between. This CDR3 has 13 residues.

V is TRBV30 and J is TRBJ2-7; weak D call: TRBD1 (6 bases). Per germline, CDR1 GTSNPN and CDR2 SVGIG (reference sequence). The CDR3 length is 15 residues. Trimming stripped 4 bases from V and 2 bases from J, with 18 bases between. CDR3 residues: CAWNKRGRGTYEQYF. As DNA, the CDR3 is TGTGCCTGGAACAAACGGGGAAGGGGGACCTACGAGCAGTACTTC.

The rearrangement links TRBV28 to TRBJ1-1; 8 nucleotides line up with TRBD1. Trimming at V came to 5 bases and at J to 9 bases, leaving 11 bases not matched to a gene. Germline V gene data show CDR1 as MDHEN and CDR2 as SYDVKM. The CDR3 totals 14 residues. The CDR3, as DNA: TGTGCCAGCAGTACGACAGGGGCTACACCAAAAGCTTTCTTT. It encodes CASSTTGATPKAFF. Filled out from reference TRBV28 and TRBJ1-1, the complete variable domain reads DVKVTQSSRYLVKRTGEKVFLECVQDMDHENMFWYRQDPGLGLRLIYFSYDVKMKEKGDIPEGYSVSREKKERFSLILESASTNQTSMYLCASSTTGATPKAFFGQGTRLTVV.

The chain has TRBV7-8 and TRBJ2-5; D may be TRBD2 (6 bases). V was clipped by 5 bases and J by 7 bases, with 11 bases between them. Germline V gene lookup returns CDR1 SGHVS and CDR2 FQNEAQ. The length of the CDR3 is 12 residues. This CDR3 reads CASSTEEGTQYF. CDR3 DNA sequence: TGTGCCAGCAGCACCGAGGAGGGGACCCAGTACTTC. Full variable domain (missing parts from reference TRBV7-8 and TRBJ2-5): GAGVSQSPRYKVAKRGQDVALRCDPISGHVSLFWYQQALGQGPEFLTYFQNEAQLDKSGLPSDRFFAERPEGSVSTLKIQRTQQEDSAVYLCASSTEEGTQYFGPGTRLLVL.

In DNA, the CDR3 is TGTGCCAGCAGCCCAGCGTGGACAGGGGGGAAATCGAATGAGCAGTTCTTC. It yields the protein CASSPAWTGGKSNEQFF. The genes are TRBV7-6 and TRBJ2-1; 10 nucleotides line up with TRBD1. The CDR3 consists of 17 residues. Germline values: CDR1 SGHVS, CDR2 FNYEAQ. V shed 5 bases, J shed 7 bases, and the junction held 14 bases outside the gene matches.

The rearrangement links TRBV2 to TRBJ1-2, with 7 nucleotides matching TRBD1. Germline V CDR1 and CDR2: SNHLY, FYNNEI. This CDR3 has 16 residues. V dropped 2 bases and J dropped 2; count of bases not matched to a gene: 8. CDR3 loop: CASSELIGGYNYGYTF. DNA of the CDR3: TGTGCCAGCAGTGAATTGATAGGGGGCTACAACTATGGCTACACCTTC.

The chain carries TRBV18 and TRBJ2-7; D remains unclear. The germline V gene encodes CDR1 KGHSH and CDR2 LQKENI. Trimming cost V 2 bases and J 2 bases, with 4 bases left between them. CDR3 length equals 12 residues. The CDR3 sequence is CASSPNTYEQYF. The CDR3 region has the DNA TGTGCCAGCTCACCAAACACCTACGAGCAGTACTTC.

This clone was recorded only once. The rearrangement uses TRBV19 and TRBJ1-2, with D maybe TRBD1 (5 bases). The germline gives CDR1 LNHDA, CDR2 SQIVND (reference sequence). The CDR3 covers 13 residues. V gave up 5 bases and J gave up 5 bases, with 12 bases separating them. The CDR3 nucleotides are TGTGCCAGTAGTTCCCAAGACAGTTATGGCTACACCTTC. Translation: CASSSQDSYGYTF.

The rearrangement links TRBV11-2 to TRBJ2-5, with a weak D call TRBD2 (7 bases). Trimming removed 0 bases from V and 4 bases from J, with 12 bases in between. Germline V lookup: CDR1 SGHAT, CDR2 FQNNGV. The CDR3 has 15 amino acids. Written as DNA, the CDR3 is TGTGCCAGCAGCTTAGACGGGGGGCGCGGAGAGACCCAGTACTTC. The encoded protein is CASSLDGGRGETQYF. Looking up the rest from reference TRBV11-2 and TRBJ2-5 gives the full variable domain: EAGVAQSPRYKIIEKRQSVAFWCNPISGHATLYWYQQILGQGPKLLIQFQNNGVVDDSQLPKDRFSAERLKGVDSTLKIQPAKLEDSAVYLCASSLDGGRGETQYFGPGTRLLVL.

This clone was observed a single time. The chain links TRBV5-8 to TRBJ1-1, with a tentative D call TRBD1 (5 bases). With 5 bases removed from V and 3 bases from J, the gap between germline ends came to 11 bases. The V gene's germline CDR1 is SGHTS and CDR2 YDEGEE. This CDR3 has 13 amino acids. The CDR3 nucleotides read TGTGCCAGCAGGAGAACCAGGGACACTGAAGCTTTCTTT. It is translated as CASRRTRDTEAFF.

V is TRBV7-3 and J is TRBJ2-7; 10 nucleotides agree with TRBD1. Per germline, CDR1 SGHTA and CDR2 FQGTGA. The CDR3 sequence is 14 residues long. After removal of 5 bases from V and 7 bases from J, the junction contained 8 bases not matched to a gene. Written as DNA, the CDR3 is TGTGCCAGCAGCCTCCTTAGGACAGGGGGGGAGCAGTACTTC. This sequence encodes CASSLLRTGGEQYF. The entire variable domain, with the rest obtained from reference TRBV7-3 and TRBJ2-7, is as follows: GAGVSQTPSNKVTEKGKYVELRCDPISGHTALYWYRQSLGQGPEFLIYFQGTGAADDSGLPNDRFFAVRPEGSVSTLKIQRTERGDSAVYLCASSLLRTGGEQYFGPGTRLTVT.

This clone was counted a single time. The chain uses TRBV5-1 and TRBJ2-5, with 10 bases lining up with TRBD2. Germline values: CDR1 SGHRS, CDR2 YFSETQ. CDR3 length: 17 amino acids. With V trimmed by 6 bases and J by 1 base, 12 bases remained unmatched. This chain's CDR3 is CASNPGTSEIFQETQYF. CDR3 DNA sequence: TGCGCCAGCAACCCCGGGACTAGCGAAATTTTCCAAGAGACCCAGTACTTC.

The chain combines TRBV28 with TRBJ1-5; TRBD1 matches 10 bases. V shed 6 bases, J shed 6 bases, and the junction held 11 bases outside the gene matches. Germline CDR1 is MDHEN and CDR2 is SYDVKM. This CDR3 is 16 amino acids long. The CDR3, as DNA: TGTGCCAGCAGCCCTCCGACAGGGGGCCAGGGTCAGCCCCAGCATTTT. Translated: CASSPPTGGQGQPQHF. Full variable domain (rest looked up from reference TRBV28 and TRBJ1-5): DVKVTQSSRYLVKRTGEKVFLECVQDMDHENMFWYRQDPGLGLRLIYFSYDVKMKEKGDIPEGYSVSREKKERFSLILESASTNQTSMYLCASSPPTGGQGQPQHFGDGTRLSIL.